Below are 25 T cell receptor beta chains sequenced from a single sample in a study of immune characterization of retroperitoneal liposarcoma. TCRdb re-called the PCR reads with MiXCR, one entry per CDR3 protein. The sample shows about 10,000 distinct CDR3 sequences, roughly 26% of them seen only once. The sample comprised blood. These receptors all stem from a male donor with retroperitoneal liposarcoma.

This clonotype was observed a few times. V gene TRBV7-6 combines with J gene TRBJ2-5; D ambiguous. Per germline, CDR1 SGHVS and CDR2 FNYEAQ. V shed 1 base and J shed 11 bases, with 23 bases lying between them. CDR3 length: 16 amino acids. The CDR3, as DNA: TGTGCCAGCAGCTTAGAGTTAGCTTCAGCCTACAATGAGCAGTACTTC. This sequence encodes CASSLELASAYNEQYF. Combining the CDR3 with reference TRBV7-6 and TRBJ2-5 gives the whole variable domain GAGVSQSPRYKVTKRGQDVALRCDPISGHVSLYWYRQALGQGPEFLTYFNYEAQQDKSGLPNDRFSAERPEGSISTLTIQRTEQRDSAMYRCASSLELASAYNEQYFGPGTRLLVL.

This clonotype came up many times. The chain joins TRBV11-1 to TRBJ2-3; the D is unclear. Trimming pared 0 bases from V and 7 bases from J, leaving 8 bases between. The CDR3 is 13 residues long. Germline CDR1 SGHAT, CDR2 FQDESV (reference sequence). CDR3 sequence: CASSLAAEHTQYF. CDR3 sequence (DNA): TGTGCCAGCAGCTTAGCGGCTGAACATACGCAGTATTTT.

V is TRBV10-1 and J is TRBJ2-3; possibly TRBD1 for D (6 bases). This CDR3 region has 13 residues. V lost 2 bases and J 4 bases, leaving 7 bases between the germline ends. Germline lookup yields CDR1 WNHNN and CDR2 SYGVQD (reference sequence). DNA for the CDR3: TGCGCCAGCAGTGAGACAGGGCCAGATACGCAGTATTTT. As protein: CASSETGPDTQYF.

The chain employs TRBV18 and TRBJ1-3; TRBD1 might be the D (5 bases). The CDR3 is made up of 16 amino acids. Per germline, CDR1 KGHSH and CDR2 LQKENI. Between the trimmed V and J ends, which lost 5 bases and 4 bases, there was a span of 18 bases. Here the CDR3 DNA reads TGTGCCAGCTCATCTACCGGGGGTTTTGGCGGAAACACCATATATTTT. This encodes CASSSTGGFGGNTIYF.

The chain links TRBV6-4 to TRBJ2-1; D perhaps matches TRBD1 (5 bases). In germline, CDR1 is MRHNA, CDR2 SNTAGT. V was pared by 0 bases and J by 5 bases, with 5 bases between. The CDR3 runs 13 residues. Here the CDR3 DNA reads TGTGCCAGCAGTGACTCGGACAACAATGAGCAGTTCTTC. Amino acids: CASSDSDNNEQFF.

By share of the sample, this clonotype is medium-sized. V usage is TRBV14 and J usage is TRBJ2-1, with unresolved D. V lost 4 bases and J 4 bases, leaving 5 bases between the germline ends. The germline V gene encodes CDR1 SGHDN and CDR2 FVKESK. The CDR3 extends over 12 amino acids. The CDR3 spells CASSLGYNEQFF. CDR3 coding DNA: TGTGCCAGCAGCCTCGGATACAATGAGCAGTTCTTC. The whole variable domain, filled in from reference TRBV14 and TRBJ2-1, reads EAGVTQFPSHSVIEKGQTVTLRCDPISGHDNLYWYRRVMGKEIKFLLHFVKESKQDESGMPNNRFLAERTGGTYSTLKVQPAELEDSGVYFCASSLGYNEQFFGPGTRLTVL.

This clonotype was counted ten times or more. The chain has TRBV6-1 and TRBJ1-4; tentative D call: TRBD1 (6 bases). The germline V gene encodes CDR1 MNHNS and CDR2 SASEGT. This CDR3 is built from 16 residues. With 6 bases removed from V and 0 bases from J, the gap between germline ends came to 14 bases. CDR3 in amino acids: CASRLRGAATNEKLFF. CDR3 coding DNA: TGTGCCAGCAGGCTTCGGGGGGCGGCAACTAATGAAAAACTGTTTTTT.

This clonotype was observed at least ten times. This CDR3 reads CASSFGGADYGYTF. The CDR3 coding sequence is TGTGCCAGCAGTTTCGGGGGGGCGGACTATGGCTACACCTTC. The gene calls are TRBV12-3 or TRBV12-4 and TRBJ1-2; D perhaps matches TRBD1 (6 bases). The CDR3 runs 14 residues. Trimming removed 3 bases from V and 3 bases from J, with 11 bases in between.

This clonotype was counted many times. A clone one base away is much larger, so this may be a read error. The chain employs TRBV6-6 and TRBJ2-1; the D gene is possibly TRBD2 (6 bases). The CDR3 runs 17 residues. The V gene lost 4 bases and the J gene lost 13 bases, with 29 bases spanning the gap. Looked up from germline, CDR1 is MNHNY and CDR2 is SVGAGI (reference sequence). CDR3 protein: CASSFRRGLPTRETQFF. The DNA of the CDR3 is TGTGCCAGCAGTTTTAGAAGGGGCCTCCCGACTCGGGAGACCCAGTTCTTC.

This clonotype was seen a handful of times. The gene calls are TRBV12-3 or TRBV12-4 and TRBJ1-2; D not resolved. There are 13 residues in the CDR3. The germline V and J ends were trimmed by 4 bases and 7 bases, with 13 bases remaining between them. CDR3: CASSSGSLGGYTF. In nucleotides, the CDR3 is TGTGCCAGCAGTTCCGGGAGTCTCGGTGGCTACACCTTC.

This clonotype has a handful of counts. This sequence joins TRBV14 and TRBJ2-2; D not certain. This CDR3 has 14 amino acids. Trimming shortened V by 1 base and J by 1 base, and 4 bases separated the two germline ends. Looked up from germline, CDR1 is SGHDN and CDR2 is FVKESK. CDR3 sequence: CASSQGLNTGELFF. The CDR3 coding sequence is TGTGCCAGCAGCCAAGGCTTGAACACCGGGGAGCTGTTTTTT.

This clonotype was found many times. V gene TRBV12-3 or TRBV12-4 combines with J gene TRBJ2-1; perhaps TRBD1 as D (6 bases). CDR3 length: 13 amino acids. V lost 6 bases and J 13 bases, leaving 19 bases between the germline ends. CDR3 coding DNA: TGTGCCAGCAGAAGGACAGACCAAGAGACCCAGTTCTTC. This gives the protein CASRRTDQETQFF.

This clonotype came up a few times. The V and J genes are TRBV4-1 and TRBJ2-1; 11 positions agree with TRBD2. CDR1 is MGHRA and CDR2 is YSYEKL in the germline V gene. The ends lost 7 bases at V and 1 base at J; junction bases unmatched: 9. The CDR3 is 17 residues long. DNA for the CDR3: TGCGCCAGCATGGCTGGGGGACTAGCGGTGTCCTACAATGAGCAGTTCTTC. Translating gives CASMAGGLAVSYNEQFF.

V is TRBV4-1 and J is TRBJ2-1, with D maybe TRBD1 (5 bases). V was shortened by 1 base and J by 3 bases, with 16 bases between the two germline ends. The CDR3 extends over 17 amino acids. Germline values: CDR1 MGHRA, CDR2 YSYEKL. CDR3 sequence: CASSQGPPTTDYNEQFF. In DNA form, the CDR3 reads TGCGCCAGCAGCCAAGGTCCCCCCACGACAGACTACAATGAGCAGTTCTTC.

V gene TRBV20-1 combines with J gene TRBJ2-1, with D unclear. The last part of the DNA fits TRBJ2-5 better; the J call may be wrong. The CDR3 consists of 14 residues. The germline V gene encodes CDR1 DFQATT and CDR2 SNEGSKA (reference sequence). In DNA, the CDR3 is TGCAGTGCTAGAGCAATAGGACCCCAAGAGACCCAGTACTTC. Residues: CSARAIGPQETQYF.

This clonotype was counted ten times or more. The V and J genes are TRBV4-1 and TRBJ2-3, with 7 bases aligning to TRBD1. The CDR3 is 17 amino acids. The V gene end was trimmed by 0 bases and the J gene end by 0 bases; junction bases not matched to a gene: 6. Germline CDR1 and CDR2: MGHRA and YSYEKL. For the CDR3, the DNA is TGCGCCAGCAGCCAAGATATCGGACAGGAGAGCACAGATACGCAGTATTTT. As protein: CASSQDIGQESTDTQYF.

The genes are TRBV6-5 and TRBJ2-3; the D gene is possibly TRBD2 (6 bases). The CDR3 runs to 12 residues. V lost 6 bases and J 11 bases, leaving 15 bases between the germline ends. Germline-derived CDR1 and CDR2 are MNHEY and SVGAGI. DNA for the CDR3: TGTGCCAGCAGCGCAGTAGGAGGGAGGCAGTATTTT. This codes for CASSAVGGRQYF.

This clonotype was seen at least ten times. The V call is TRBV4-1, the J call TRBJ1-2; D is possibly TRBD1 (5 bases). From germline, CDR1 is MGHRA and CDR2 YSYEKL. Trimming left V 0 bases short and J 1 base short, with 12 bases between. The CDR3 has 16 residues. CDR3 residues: CASSQDSPGFNYGYTF. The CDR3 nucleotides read TGCGCCAGCAGCCAAGATAGTCCAGGGTTTAACTATGGCTACACCTTC.

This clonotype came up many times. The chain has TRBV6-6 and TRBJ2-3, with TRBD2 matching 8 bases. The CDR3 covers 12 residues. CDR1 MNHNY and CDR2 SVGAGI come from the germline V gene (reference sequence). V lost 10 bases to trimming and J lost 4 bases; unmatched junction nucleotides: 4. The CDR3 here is CAIKTSADTQYF. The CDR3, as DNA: TGTGCCATTAAGACTAGCGCAGATACGCAGTATTTT.

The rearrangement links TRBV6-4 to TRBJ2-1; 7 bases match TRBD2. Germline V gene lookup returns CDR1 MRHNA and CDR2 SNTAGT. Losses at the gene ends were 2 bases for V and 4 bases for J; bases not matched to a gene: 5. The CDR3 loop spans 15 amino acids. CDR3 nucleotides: TGTGCCAGCAGTGACCAAGCGGGGACTTACAATGAGCAGTTCTTC. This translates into CASSDQAGTYNEQFF.

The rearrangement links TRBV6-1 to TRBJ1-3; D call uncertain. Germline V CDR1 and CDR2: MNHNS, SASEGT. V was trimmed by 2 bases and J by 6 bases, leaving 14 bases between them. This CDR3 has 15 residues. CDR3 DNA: TGTGCCAGCAGTGAACTGGTGTCTAATTCAAACACCATATATTTT. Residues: CASSELVSNSNTIYF.

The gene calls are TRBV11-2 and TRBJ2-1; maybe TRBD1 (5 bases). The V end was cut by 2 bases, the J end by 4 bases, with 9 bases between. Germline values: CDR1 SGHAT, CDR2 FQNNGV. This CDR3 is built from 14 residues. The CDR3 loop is CASSLWQGYNEQFF. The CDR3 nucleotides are TGTGCCAGCAGCTTATGGCAGGGTTACAATGAGCAGTTCTTC.

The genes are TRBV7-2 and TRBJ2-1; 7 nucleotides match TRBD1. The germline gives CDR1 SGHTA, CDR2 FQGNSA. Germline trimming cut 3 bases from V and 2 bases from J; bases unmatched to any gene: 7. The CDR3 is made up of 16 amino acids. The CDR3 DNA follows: TGTGCCAGCAGCTTCGTATCGACAGGGACCTACAATGAGCAGTTCTTC. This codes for CASSFVSTGTYNEQFF.

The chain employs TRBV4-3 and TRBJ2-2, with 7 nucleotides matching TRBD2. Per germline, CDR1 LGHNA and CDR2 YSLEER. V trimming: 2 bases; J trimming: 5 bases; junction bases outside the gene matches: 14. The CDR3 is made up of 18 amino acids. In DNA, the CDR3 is TGCGCCAGCAGCCAACCTATGGGGAGGGCAATGAATACCGGGGAGCTGTTTTTT. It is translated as CASSQPMGRAMNTGELFF.

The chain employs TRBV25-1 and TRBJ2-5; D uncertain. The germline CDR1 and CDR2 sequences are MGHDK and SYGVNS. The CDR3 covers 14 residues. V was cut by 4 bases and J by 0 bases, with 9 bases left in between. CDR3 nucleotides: TGTGCCAGCAGTGGCGTGGGAAACCAAGAGACCCAGTACTTC. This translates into CASSGVGNQETQYF.